What follows is one TCR beta chain and its context. The entry originates in a study of PD-1 and CTLA-4 blockade in melanoma. Data came from immunoSEQ multiplex PCR; TCRdb stores just in-frame clones and leaves some out. There are about 16,000 clones in the sample; less than 85% occur only once, and 13% to 15% lies in the top ten. The clonotype was recovered from a human donor with melanoma. Sequenced material: CD8+ T cells from peripheral blood, taken from a patient given anti-PD-1 treatment.

The CDR3: CASNPGTATDTQYF. As DNA, the CDR3 is TGTGCCAGCAACCCCGGGACAGCCACAGATACGCAGTATTTT. The chain recombines TRBV4-2 with TRBJ2-3; 7 bases are a match to TRBD1. V shed 7 bases, J shed 2 bases, and the junction held 6 bases outside the gene matches. Germline V lookup: CDR1 LGHNA, CDR2 YNFKEQ. This CDR3 spans 14 amino acids.